In this sample, the clone carrying this T cell receptor (beta chain) turned up many times. What it binds is unknown. This specimen comes from a study of early T cells in non-severe SARS-CoV-2 infection. On the study more broadly: With bulk RNA from unsorted whole blood as input, sequencing yielded unpaired chains. Whole-study findings and limits: CD4 and private specificities were missed by VDJdb matching, which favored anti-spike CD8 responses.

With V trimmed by 3 bases and J by 2 bases, 12 bases remained unmatched. The CDR3 sequence is 18 residues long. Germline V lookup: CDR1 MNHEY, CDR2 SMNVEV (reference sequence). Unique molecular identifiers (one per individual cDNA molecule) were attached. TCRdb called the 5' RACE reads again in MiXCR, with one record for every CDR3 protein. The table records 29,000 or so distinct CDR3 sequences, around 5.1% of them present only once. This TCR was recovered from an adult who was a healthcare worker with PCR-confirmed SARS-CoV-2 infection or an uninfected control (not recorded which). Material for sequencing was whole blood. J is TRBJ2-3 and V is TRBV27; 9 nucleotides match TRBD2. The CDR3 DNA sequence: TGTGCCAGCAGTTTTGGGCTCGGTAGCGGGGGCTACACAGATACGCAGTATTTT. Translated, it gives CASSFGLGSGGYTDTQYF.